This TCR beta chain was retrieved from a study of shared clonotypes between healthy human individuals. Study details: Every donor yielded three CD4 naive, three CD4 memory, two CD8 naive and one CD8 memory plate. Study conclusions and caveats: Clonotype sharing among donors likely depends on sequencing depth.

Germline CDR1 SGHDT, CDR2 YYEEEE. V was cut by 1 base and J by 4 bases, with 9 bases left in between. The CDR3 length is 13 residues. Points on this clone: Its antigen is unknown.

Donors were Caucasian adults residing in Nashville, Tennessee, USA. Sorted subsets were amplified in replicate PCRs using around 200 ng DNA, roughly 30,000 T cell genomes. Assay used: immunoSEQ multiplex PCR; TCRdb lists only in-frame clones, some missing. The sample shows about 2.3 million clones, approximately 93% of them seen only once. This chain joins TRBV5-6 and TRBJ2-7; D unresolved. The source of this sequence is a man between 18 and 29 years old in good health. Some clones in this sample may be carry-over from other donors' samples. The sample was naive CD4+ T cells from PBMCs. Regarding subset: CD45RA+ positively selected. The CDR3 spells CASSLLQQYEQYF. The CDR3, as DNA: TGTGCCAGCAGCTTGCTCCAACAATACGAGCAGTACTTC.